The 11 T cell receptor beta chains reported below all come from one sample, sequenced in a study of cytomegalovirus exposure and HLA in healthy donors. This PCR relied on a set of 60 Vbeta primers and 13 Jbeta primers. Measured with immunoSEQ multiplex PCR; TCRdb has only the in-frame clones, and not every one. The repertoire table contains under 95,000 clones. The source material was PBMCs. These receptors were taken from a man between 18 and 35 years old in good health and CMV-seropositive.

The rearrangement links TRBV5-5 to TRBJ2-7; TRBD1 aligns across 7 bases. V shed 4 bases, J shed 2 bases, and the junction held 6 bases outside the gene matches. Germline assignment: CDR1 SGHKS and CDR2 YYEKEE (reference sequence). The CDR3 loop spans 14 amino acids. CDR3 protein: CASSLRDRPYEQYF. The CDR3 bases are TGTGCCAGCAGCCTTCGGGACAGACCCTACGAGCAGTACTTC.

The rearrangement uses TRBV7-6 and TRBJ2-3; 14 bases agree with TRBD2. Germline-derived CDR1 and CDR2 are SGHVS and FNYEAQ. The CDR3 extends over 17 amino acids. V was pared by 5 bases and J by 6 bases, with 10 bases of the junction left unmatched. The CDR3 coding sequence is TGTGCCAGCAGCCCCCAGGGACTAGCGGGAGAATGGGATACGCAGTATTTT. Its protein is CASSPQGLAGEWDTQYF.

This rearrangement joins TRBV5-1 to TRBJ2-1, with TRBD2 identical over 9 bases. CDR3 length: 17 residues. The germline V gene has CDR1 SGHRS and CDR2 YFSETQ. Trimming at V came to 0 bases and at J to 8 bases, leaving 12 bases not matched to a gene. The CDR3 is CASSLGFGGGGAYEQFF. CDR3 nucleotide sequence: TGCGCCAGCAGCTTGGGTTTCGGCGGGGGGGGAGCCTATGAGCAGTTCTTC.

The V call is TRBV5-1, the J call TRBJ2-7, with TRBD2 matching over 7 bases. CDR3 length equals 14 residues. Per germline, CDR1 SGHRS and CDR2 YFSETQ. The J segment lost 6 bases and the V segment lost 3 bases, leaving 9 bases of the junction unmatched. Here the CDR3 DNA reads TGCGCCAGCAGCTGGAAAGGACTAGTCAGCGAGCAGTACTTC. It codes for CASSWKGLVSEQYF.

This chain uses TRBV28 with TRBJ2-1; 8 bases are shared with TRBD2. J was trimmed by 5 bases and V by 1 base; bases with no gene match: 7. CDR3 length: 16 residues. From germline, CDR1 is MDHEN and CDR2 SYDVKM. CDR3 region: CASSLFPGGPNNEQFF. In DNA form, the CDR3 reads TGTGCCAGCAGTTTATTTCCGGGAGGGCCGAACAATGAGCAGTTCTTC.

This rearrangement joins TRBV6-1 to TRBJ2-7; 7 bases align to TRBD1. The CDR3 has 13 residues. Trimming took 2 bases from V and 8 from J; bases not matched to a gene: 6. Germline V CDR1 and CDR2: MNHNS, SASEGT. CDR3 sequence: CASSEKTGHQQYF. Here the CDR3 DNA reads TGTGCCAGCAGTGAAAAGACAGGGCACCAGCAGTACTTC.

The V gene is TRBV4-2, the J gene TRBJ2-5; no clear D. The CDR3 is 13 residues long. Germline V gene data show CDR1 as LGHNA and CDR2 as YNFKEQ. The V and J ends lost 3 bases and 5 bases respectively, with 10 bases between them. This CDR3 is CASSQQSRETQYF. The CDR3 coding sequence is TGTGCCAGCAGCCAGCAATCCCGGGAGACCCAGTACTTC.

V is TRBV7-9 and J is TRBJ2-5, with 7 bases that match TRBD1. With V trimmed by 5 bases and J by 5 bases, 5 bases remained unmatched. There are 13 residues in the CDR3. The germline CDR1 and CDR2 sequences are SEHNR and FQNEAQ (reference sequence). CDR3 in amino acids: CASSHRGEETQYF. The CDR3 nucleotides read TGTGCCAGCAGCCACAGGGGCGAGGAGACCCAGTACTTC.

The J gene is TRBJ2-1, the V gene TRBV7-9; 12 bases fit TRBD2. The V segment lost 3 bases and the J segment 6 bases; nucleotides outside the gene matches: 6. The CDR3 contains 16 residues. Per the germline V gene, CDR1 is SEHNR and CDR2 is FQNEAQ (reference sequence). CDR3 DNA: TGTGCCAGCAGCTTGGGAGAACTAGCGGGAGGCAATGAGCAGTTCTTC. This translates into CASSLGELAGGNEQFF.

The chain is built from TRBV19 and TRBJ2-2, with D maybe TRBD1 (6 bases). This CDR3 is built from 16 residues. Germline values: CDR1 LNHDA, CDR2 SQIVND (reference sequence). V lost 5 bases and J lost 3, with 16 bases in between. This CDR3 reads CASSLQGRRDTGELFF. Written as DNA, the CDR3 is TGTGCCAGTAGTCTACAGGGTCGGCGGGACACCGGGGAGCTGTTTTTT.

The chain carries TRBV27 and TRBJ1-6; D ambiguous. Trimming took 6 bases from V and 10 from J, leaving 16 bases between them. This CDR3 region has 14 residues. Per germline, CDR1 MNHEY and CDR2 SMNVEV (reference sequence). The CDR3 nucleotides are TGTGCCAGCAGACCCGGAGCGGCCAGCTCACCCCTCCACTTT. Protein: CASRPGAASSPLHF.